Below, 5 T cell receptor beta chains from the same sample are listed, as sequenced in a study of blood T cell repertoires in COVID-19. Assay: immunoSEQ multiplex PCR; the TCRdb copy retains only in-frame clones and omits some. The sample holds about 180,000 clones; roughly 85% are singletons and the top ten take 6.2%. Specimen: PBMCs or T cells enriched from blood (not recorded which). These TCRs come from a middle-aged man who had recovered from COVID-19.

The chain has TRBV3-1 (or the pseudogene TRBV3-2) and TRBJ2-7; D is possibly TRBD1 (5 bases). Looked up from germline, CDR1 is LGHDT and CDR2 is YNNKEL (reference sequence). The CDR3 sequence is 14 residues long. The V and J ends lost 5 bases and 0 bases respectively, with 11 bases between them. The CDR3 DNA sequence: TGTGCCAGCAGCGCGCGCAGGGTCTCCTACGAGCAGTACTTC. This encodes CASSARRVSYEQYF.

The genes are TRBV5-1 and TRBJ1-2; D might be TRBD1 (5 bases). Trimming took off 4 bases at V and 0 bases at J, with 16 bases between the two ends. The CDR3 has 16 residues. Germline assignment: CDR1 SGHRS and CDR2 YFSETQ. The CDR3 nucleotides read TGCGCCAGCAGCCAAGGCGGGGCAGGGACTAACTATGGCTACACCTTC. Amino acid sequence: CASSQGGAGTNYGYTF.

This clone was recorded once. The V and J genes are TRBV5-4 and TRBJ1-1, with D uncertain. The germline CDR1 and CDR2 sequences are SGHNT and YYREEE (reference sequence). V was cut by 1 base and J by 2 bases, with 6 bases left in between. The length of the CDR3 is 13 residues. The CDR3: CASSLSSNTEAFF. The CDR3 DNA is TGTGCCAGCAGCTTGTCGTCTAACACTGAAGCTTTCTTT.

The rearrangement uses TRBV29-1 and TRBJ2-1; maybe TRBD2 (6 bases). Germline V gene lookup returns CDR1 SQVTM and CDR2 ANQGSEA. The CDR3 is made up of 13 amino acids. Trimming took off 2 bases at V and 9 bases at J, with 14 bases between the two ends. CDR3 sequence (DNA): TGCAGCGTTGAACGACTAGAAAGGAGTGAGCAGTTCTTC. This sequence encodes CSVERLERSEQFF.

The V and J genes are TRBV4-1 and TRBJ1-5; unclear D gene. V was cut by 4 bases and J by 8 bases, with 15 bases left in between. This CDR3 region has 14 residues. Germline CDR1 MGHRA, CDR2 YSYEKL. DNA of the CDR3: TGCGCCAGCAGCCCCCTTTTTAGACATGAGCCCCAGCATTTT. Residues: CASSPLFRHEPQHF.